The sequence of this T cell receptor beta chain was determined in a study of OX40 agonist ivuxolimab in advanced cancers. Study findings and constraints: Clonal expansion from baseline to week 6 occurred in both CD4+ and CD8+ T cells.

CDR3 length: 16 amino acids. The J segment lost 13 bases and the V segment lost 5 bases, leaving 20 bases of the junction unmatched. Per the germline V gene, CDR1 is LNHDA and CDR2 is SQIVND (reference sequence). As to this clone: The antigen is not known.

Data came from immunoSEQ multiplex PCR; TCRdb stores just in-frame clones and leaves some out. The profile shows about 91,000 clones, under 90% of them singletons. The sequencing used CD4+ or CD8+ T cells sorted from blood, collected in a trial of the OX40 agonist ivuxolimab. The receptor was isolated from an adult with an advanced solid tumor such as melanoma, head and neck, liver or kidney cancer. The chain joins TRBV19 to TRBJ2-1; 7 bases line up with TRBD1. The CDR3 coding sequence is TGTGCCAGTAGTGCACCGTGGCAGGGGGTCCCCTTACCCCAGTTCTTC. This sequence encodes CASSAPWQGVPLPQFF.